Detailed here is one T cell receptor beta chain. Produced via immunoSEQ multiplex PCR; TCRdb's table is partial and in-frame only. The sample carries a few hundred thousand clones, about nine tenths recorded once. From germline, CDR1 is MNHEY and CDR2 SVGAGI. The CDR3 has 14 residues. J lost 11 bases, V lost 5 bases, and 14 bases had no gene match. The data stem from a study of blood T cell repertoires in COVID-19. On the study more broadly: The origin of the acute and convalescent COVID-19 samples was the United States, Italy and Spain. PBMCs, B-cell-depleted T cells, or T cells provided the cDNA or gDNA that made up the material.

The receptor comes from a man aged 50-60 years with active or convalescent COVID-19. The chain carries TRBV6-5 and TRBJ1-2, with 7 bases that match TRBD1. The sequencing input was peripheral blood. CDR3 loop: CASSPNLQGGWYTF. The CDR3 DNA reads TGTGCCAGCAGTCCTAATCTCCAGGGGGGTTGGTACACCTTC.